This T cell receptor beta chain was identified in a study of somatic mutations in cytotoxic T cells in rheumatoid arthritis. Germline V lookup: CDR1 LNHDA, CDR2 SQIVND (reference sequence). Trimming took off 5 bases at V and 3 bases at J, with 13 bases between the two ends. This CDR3 comprises 14 residues. Study conclusions and caveats: CD8+ T-cell clonality showed no significant difference between rheumatoid arthritis patients and age-matched healthy controls.

Assay: immunoSEQ multiplex PCR; the TCRdb copy retains only in-frame clones and omits some. The sample includes more than 6,000 clones, approximately 70% of them seen just once. This clone came up a few times. No antigen is known for it. The sequenced sample consisted of CD8+ T cells sorted from blood. The chain combines TRBV19 with TRBJ1-1; D gene uncertain. The TCR originated in a man in his forties or fifties in good health. CDR3 protein: CASSSRYTDTEAFF. In DNA form, the CDR3 reads TGTGCCAGTAGTTCGAGATACACAGACACTGAAGCTTTCTTT.